Below are 21 T cell receptor beta chains sequenced from a single sample in a study of identical twins. One entry per CDR3 protein results from TCRdb running MiXCR on the 5' RACE reads. The sample consists of 250,000 or so distinct CDR3 sequences, about 7.3% of them appearing once. These data are also associated with another study on yellow fever vaccine responses in identical twins.

Source material: memory (CD45RO+) T cells sorted from blood. All receptors come from a woman aged 18-30 years in good health.

This chain connects TRBV5-1 to TRBJ2-2; D is perhaps TRBD2 (5 bases). Germline V gene data show CDR1 as SGHRS and CDR2 as YFSETQ. The CDR3 is 16 residues long. The V and J ends lost 3 bases and 4 bases respectively, with 16 bases between them. The CDR3 spells CASSSGVGGLTGELFF. CDR3 DNA sequence: TGCGCCAGCAGCTCAGGAGTAGGCGGACTCACCGGGGAGCTGTTTTTT.

This clonotype has at least ten counts. The V gene is TRBV6-1, the J gene TRBJ2-1; perhaps TRBD1 as D (6 bases). The germline V gene encodes CDR1 MNHNS and CDR2 SASEGT. The CDR3 loop spans 15 amino acids. The V end lost 5 bases, the J end lost 7 bases, and 18 bases lay between the germline ends. The CDR3 is CASSRSGVSRNEQFF. DNA of the CDR3: TGTGCCAGCAGTCGGTCAGGGGTCAGTAGGAATGAGCAGTTCTTC.

This clonotype was observed a few times. This rearrangement joins TRBV7-8 to TRBJ2-2; 7 nucleotides align to TRBD1. With 1 base clipped from V and 2 bases from J, the junction kept 4 bases outside the gene matches. The CDR3 is 16 residues long. Germline-derived CDR1 and CDR2 are SGHVS and FQNEAQ. The CDR3 here is CASSLGQGPNTGELFF. In DNA form, the CDR3 reads TGTGCCAGCAGCTTAGGACAGGGACCCAACACCGGGGAGCTGTTTTTT. Variable domain in full (rest from reference TRBV7-8 and TRBJ2-2): GAGVSQSPRYKVAKRGQDVALRCDPISGHVSLFWYQQALGQGPEFLTYFQNEAQLDKSGLPSDRFFAERPEGSVSTLKIQRTQQEDSAVYLCASSLGQGPNTGELFFGEGSRLTVL.

This chain joins TRBV23-1 and TRBJ1-1; 7 positions agree with TRBD1. TRBV23-1 has ORF status, its function being uncertain. The CDR3 sequence is 15 residues long. J lost 3 bases, V lost 4 bases, and 8 bases had no gene match. The CDR3 reads CASSPSEGADTEAFF. The CDR3 coding sequence is TGCGCCAGCAGTCCTTCAGAGGGGGCGGACACTGAAGCTTTCTTT.

Ten or more counts support this clonotype. The chain joins TRBV7-2 to TRBJ2-4; D ambiguous. This CDR3 contains 14 residues. Germline CDR1 reads SGHTA; CDR2 reads FQGNSA. The V gene lost 4 bases and the J gene lost 7 bases, with 14 bases spanning the gap. The CDR3 DNA sequence: TGTGCCAGCAGCTCCCCGGCGGCCGGGAACATTCAGTACTTC. This sequence encodes CASSSPAAGNIQYF.

The chain couples TRBV18 to TRBJ2-1, with 9 bases identical to TRBD1. This CDR3 spans 13 amino acids. Losses at the gene ends were 4 bases for V and 7 bases for J; bases not matched to a gene: 2. Germline assignment: CDR1 KGHSH and CDR2 LQKENI. The CDR3: CASSRDRVNEQFF. The CDR3 bases are TGTGCCAGCTCACGGGACAGGGTGAATGAGCAGTTCTTC.

A few counts support this clonotype. The chain links TRBV15 to TRBJ2-2; 15 bases are shared with TRBD2. CDR1 and CDR2 from the germline V gene are LNHNV and YYDKDF (reference sequence). The junction had 6 bases not matched to a gene; V was cut back by 5 bases and J by 5 bases. This CDR3 contains 17 residues. Here the CDR3 DNA reads TGTGCCACCAGCGTGTGGGGACTAGCGGGAGGAACCGGGGAGCTGTTTTTT. Translation: CATSVWGLAGGTGELFF.

The sample holds many counts of this clonotype. V is TRBV5-1 and J is TRBJ2-1; 10 nucleotides align to TRBD2. Germline trimming cut 0 bases from V and 3 bases from J; bases unmatched to any gene: 3. Germline CDR1 SGHRS, CDR2 YFSETQ. The CDR3 is made up of 16 amino acids. This chain's CDR3 is CASSLELAGGYNEQFF. DNA for the CDR3: TGCGCCAGCAGCTTGGAGTTAGCGGGAGGCTACAATGAGCAGTTCTTC.

The gene calls are TRBV28 and TRBJ2-5; D unresolved. CDR3 length equals 12 residues. V gave up 6 bases and J gave up 2 bases, with 7 bases separating them. Germline V gives CDR1 MDHEN, CDR2 SYDVKM. CDR3 protein: CASRNNQETQYF. The CDR3 DNA follows: TGTGCCAGCAGAAACAATCAAGAGACCCAGTACTTC.

This clonotype was observed many times. V and J are TRBV24-1 and TRBJ2-3; 8 bases are a match to TRBD1. Germline trimming cut 1 base from V and 4 bases from J; bases unmatched to any gene: 3. Germline lookup yields CDR1 KGHDR and CDR2 SFDVKD. CDR3 size: 15 residues. The CDR3: CATSDFGQGADTQYF. The CDR3 DNA follows: TGTGCCACCAGTGATTTCGGACAGGGCGCAGATACGCAGTATTTT.

This clonotype was seen repeatedly, ten times or more. The genes are TRBV28 and TRBJ1-1, with 8 bases matching TRBD1. CDR1 and CDR2 from the germline V gene are MDHEN and SYDVKM. This CDR3 spans 15 amino acids. The ends lost 2 bases at V and 6 bases at J; junction bases unmatched: 8. The CDR3 is CASSLVGQGAPEAFF. The CDR3 nucleotides read TGTGCCAGCAGTTTAGTGGGGCAGGGGGCCCCTGAAGCTTTCTTT.

This clonotype was seen only a few times. The CDR3 loop reads CASIGVVPPHEQFF. CDR3 DNA: TGTGCCAGCATCGGGGTAGTCCCTCCCCATGAGCAGTTCTTC. The rearrangement uses TRBV6-1 and TRBJ2-1, with a possible D match to TRBD2 (5 bases). The CDR3 has 14 amino acids. Looked up from germline, CDR1 is MNHNS and CDR2 is SASEGT. V gave up 7 bases and J gave up 8 bases, with 18 bases separating them.

This clonotype was recorded many times. The chain recombines TRBV7-9 with TRBJ1-1; a possible D gene is TRBD1 (5 bases). This CDR3 contains 16 residues. Germline CDR1 SEHNR, CDR2 FQNEAQ (reference sequence). The V end lost 5 bases, the J end lost 0 bases, and 16 bases lay between the germline ends. CDR3 coding DNA: TGTGCCAGCAGCCCCAAGGGGAGGAATTTGAACACTGAAGCTTTCTTT. Translated: CASSPKGRNLNTEAFF. The variable domain in full, completed from reference TRBV7-9 and TRBJ1-1, reads DTGVSQNPRHKITKRGQNVTFRCDPISEHNRLYWYRQTLGQGPEFLTYFQNEAQLEKSRLLSDRFSAERPKGSFSTLEIQRTEQGDSAMYLCASSPKGRNLNTEAFFGQGTRLTVV.

This clonotype was seen repeatedly, ten times or more. The rearrangement uses TRBV6-1 and TRBJ2-1, with D perhaps matching TRBD1 (5 bases). CDR1 is MNHNS, CDR2 SASEGT, per germline. Trimming took off 3 bases at V and 5 bases at J, with 8 bases between the two ends. This CDR3 is built from 13 residues. Here the CDR3 reads CASSDQGHNEQFF. The CDR3 nucleotides are TGTGCCAGCAGTGATCAGGGCCACAATGAGCAGTTCTTC.

This clonotype was found a few times. DNA of the CDR3: TGTGCCAGCAGCTCCACTACTAGCGCGGCCTACGAGCAGTACTTC. This codes for CASSSTTSAAYEQYF. The chain uses TRBV7-8 and TRBJ2-7, with 7 bases aligning to TRBD2. The J segment lost 2 bases and the V segment lost 4 bases, leaving 8 bases of the junction unmatched. In germline, CDR1 is SGHVS, CDR2 FQNEAQ. The CDR3 totals 15 residues.

This clonotype was counted many times. The chain joins TRBV12-5 to TRBJ1-1; D unclear. CDR1 is LGHNT and CDR2 is FRNRAP in the germline V gene. V lost 1 base to trimming and J lost 0 bases, with 12 bases between them. The CDR3 sequence is 16 residues long. Here the CDR3 reads CASGLGPSTMNTEAFF. The CDR3 bases are TGTGCTAGTGGTTTGGGACCCTCTACAATGAACACTGAAGCTTTCTTT.

This clonotype showed up just a few times. The gene calls are TRBV20-1 and TRBJ1-2; D call uncertain. The CDR3 spans 14 residues. The V gene lost 3 bases and the J gene lost 8 bases, with 19 bases spanning the gap. The germline gives CDR1 DFQATT, CDR2 SNEGSKA (reference sequence). DNA of the CDR3: TGCAGTGCTAGTCCCTTAAAGGGCGCCGGGGGCTACACCTTC. Its protein is CSASPLKGAGGYTF.

The V gene is TRBV6-4, the J gene TRBJ2-3, with a weak D call TRBD1 (5 bases). V was cut by 2 bases and J by 0 bases, with 12 bases left in between. This CDR3 spans 16 amino acids. Germline lookup yields CDR1 MRHNA and CDR2 SNTAGT. CDR3 sequence: CASSDTGARSTDTQYF. The CDR3 DNA reads TGTGCCAGCAGTGACACTGGGGCAAGGAGCACAGATACGCAGTATTTT.

This clonotype was found a few times. The chain employs TRBV12-3 or TRBV12-4 and TRBJ2-4, with 13 nucleotides matching TRBD2. The CDR3 runs to 15 residues. The V and J ends lost 7 bases and 11 bases, in that order; junction bases with no gene match: 11. CDR3 residues: CASTPSGLAGDVQYF. The CDR3 DNA is TGTGCCAGCACCCCCTCAGGACTAGCGGGAGATGTTCAGTACTTC.

This chain links TRBV5-1 with TRBJ2-1; D may be TRBD2 (7 bases). Per the germline V gene, CDR1 is SGHRS and CDR2 is YFSETQ. Trimming stripped 4 bases from V and 8 bases from J, with 22 bases between. CDR3 length equals 16 residues. The chain's CDR3 is CASSRGGGGVVHEQFF. For the CDR3, the DNA is TGCGCCAGCAGCAGGGGGGGAGGCGGGGTAGTCCATGAGCAGTTCTTC.

The rearrangement links TRBV12-3 or TRBV12-4 to TRBJ1-2; 11 nucleotides match TRBD1. The CDR3 has 17 residues. V shed 7 bases and J 4 bases; nucleotides not matched to a gene: 14. CDR3 bases: TGTGCCAGCACCCCCGGACAGGGGGCCGTGGGGGGCTATGGCTACACCTTC. This translates into CASTPGQGAVGGYGYTF.